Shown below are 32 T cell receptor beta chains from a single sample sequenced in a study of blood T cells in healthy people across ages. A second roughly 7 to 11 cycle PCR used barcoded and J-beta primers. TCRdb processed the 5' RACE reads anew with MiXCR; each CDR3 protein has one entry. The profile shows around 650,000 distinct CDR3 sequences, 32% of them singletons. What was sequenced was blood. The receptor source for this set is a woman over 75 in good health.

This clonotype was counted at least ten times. The CDR3, as DNA: TGCAGTGCTAGCCAAGCCCGGGGGTTGCAGCCCCAGCATTTT. This encodes CSASQARGLQPQHF. The gene calls are TRBV20-1 and TRBJ1-5; possibly TRBD1 for D (5 bases). The germline gives CDR1 DFQATT, CDR2 SNEGSKA (reference sequence). The CDR3 has 14 residues. The V and J ends lost 3 bases and 7 bases respectively, with 16 bases between them.

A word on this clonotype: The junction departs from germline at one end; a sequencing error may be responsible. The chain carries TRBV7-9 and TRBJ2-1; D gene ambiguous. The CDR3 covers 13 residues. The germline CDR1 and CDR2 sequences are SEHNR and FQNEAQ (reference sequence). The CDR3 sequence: CASMVRTTDERFF. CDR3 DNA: TGTGCCAGCATGGTCAGAACAACCGATGAGCGGTTCTTC.

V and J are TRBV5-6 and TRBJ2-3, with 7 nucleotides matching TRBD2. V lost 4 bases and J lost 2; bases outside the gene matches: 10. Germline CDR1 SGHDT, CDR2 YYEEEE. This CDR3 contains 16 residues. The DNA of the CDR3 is TGTGCCAGCAGCCCCCTTGGCGGGGGAATCACAGATACGCAGTATTTT. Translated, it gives CASSPLGGGITDTQYF.

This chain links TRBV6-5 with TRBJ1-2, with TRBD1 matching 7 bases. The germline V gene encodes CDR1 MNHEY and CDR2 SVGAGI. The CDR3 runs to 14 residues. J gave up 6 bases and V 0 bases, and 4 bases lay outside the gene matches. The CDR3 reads CASSYSDRADGYTF. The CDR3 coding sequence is TGTGCCAGCAGTTACTCCGACAGGGCCGATGGCTACACCTTC.

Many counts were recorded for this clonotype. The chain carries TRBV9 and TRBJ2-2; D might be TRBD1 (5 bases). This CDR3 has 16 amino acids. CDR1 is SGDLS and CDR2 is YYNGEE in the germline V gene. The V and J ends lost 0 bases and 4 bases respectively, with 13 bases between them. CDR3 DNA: TGTGCCAGCAGCGTAGAACCAGGGTTTGGCACCGGGGAGCTGTTTTTT. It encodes CASSVEPGFGTGELFF.

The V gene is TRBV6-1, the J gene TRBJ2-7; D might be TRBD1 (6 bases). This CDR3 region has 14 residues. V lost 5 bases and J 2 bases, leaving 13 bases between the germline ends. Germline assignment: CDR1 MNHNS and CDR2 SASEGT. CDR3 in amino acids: CASSPLDRPYEQYF. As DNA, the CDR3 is TGTGCCAGCAGTCCCCTGGACAGACCCTACGAGCAGTACTTC.

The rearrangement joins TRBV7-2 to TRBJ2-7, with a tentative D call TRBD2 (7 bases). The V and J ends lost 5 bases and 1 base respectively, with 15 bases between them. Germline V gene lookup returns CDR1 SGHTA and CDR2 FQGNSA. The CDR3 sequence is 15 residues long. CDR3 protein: CASSPEGGPSYEQYF. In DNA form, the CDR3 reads TGTGCCAGCAGCCCTGAGGGGGGGCCGTCCTACGAGCAGTACTTC.

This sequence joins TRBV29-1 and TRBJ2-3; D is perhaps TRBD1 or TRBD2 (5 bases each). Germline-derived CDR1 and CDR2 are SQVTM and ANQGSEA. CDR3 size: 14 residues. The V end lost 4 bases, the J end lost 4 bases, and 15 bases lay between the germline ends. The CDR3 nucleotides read TGCAGCGTTGGAAGTGACGGGGACGCAGATACGCAGTATTTT. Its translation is CSVGSDGDADTQYF.

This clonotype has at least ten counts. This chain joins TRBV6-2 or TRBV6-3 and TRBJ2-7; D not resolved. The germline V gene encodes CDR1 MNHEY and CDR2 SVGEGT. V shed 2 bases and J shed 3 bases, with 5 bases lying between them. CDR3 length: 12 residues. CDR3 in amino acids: CASSYASYEQYF. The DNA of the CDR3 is TGTGCCAGCAGTTACGCCAGCTACGAGCAGTACTTC.

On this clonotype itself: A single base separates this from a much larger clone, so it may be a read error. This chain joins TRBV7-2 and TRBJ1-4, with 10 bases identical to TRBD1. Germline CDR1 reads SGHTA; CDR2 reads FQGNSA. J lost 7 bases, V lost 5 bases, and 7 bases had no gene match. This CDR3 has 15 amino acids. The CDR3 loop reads CASSVDRGRGEKLFF. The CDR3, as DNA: TGTGCCAGCAGCGTCGACAGGGGGCGAGGTGAAAAACTGTTTTTT. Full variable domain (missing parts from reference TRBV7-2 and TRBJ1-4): GAGVSQSPSNKVTEKGKDVELRCDPISGHTALYWYRQSLGQGLEFLIYFQGNSAPDKSGLPSDRFSAERTGGSVSTLTIQRTQQEDSAVYLCASSVDRGRGEKLFFGSGTQLSVL.

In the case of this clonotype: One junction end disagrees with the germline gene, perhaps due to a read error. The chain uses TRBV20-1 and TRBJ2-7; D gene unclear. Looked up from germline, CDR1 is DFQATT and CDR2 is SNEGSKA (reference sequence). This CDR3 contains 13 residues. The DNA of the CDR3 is TGCAGCGCTAGAGCCTTGATCTCCTACGAGCAGTACTTC. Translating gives CSARALISYEQYF.

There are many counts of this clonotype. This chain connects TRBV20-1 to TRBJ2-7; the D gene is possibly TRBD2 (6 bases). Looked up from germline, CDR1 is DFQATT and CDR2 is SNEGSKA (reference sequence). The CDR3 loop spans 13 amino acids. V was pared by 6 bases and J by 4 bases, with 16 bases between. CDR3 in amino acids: CSASTSFSYEQYF. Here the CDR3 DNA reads TGCAGTGCCTCGACTAGTTTCTCGTACGAGCAGTACTTC.

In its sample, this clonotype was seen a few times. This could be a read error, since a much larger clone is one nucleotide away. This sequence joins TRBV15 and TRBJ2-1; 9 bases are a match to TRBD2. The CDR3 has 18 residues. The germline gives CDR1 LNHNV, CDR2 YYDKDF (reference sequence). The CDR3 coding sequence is TGTGCCACCAGCAGAGATTTGGGCGGGAGGGTAAACTACAATGGGCAGTTCTTC. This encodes CATSRDLGGRVNYNGQFF.

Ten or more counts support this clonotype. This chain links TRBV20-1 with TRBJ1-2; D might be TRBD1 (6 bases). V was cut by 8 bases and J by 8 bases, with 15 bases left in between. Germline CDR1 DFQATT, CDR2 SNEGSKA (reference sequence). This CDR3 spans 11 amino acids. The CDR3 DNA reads TGCAGTTCCGGGGGGCAGGAAGGCTACACCTTC. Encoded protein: CSSGGQEGYTF.

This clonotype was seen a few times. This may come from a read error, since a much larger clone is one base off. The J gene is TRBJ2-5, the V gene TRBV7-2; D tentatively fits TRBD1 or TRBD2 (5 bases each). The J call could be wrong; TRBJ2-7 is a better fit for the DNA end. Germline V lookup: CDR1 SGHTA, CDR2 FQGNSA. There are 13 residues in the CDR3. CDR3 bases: TGTGCCTCTGGGGAAGGGTCAGGGAGCGAGCAGTACTTC. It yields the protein CASGEGSGSEQYF.

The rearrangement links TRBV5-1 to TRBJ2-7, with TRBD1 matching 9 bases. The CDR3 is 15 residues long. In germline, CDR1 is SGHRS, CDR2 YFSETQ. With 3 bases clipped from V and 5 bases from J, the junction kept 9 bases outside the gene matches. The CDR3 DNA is TGCGCCAGCAGCTGGGGCGGGACAGGGATCGACGAGCAGTACTTC. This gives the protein CASSWGGTGIDEQYF.

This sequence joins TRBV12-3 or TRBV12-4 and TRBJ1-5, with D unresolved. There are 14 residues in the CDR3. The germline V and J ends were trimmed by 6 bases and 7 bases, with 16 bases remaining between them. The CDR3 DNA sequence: TGTGCCAGCAGCGGACGGGTGACTACACAGCCCCAGCATTTT. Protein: CASSGRVTTQPQHF.

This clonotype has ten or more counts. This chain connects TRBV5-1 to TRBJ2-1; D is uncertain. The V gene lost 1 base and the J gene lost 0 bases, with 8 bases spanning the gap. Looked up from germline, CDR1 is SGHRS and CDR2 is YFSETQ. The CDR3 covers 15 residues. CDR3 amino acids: CASSLTYSSYNEQFF. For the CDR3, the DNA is TGCGCCAGCAGCTTGACGTATAGCTCCTACAATGAGCAGTTCTTC.

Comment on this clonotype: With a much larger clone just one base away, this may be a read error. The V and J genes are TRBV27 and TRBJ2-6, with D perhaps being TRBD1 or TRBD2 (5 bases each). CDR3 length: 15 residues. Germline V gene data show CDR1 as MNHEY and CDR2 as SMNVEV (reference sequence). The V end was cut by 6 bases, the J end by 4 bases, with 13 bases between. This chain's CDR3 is CASSPGRTGANVLTF. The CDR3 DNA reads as TGTGCCAGCAGCCCAGGGAGAACCGGGGCCAACGTCCTGACTTTC.

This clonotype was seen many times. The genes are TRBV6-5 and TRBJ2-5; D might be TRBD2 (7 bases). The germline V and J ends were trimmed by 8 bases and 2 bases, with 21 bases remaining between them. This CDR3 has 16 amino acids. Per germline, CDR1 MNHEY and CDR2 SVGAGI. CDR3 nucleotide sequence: TGTGCCAGCGGTCGTTGGGGGGGCGGACCTCAAGAGACCCAGTACTTC. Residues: CASGRWGGGPQETQYF.

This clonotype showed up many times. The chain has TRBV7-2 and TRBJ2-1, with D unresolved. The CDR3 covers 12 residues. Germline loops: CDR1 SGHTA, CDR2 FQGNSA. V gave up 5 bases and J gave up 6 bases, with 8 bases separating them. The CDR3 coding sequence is TGTGCCAGCAGCCCCCAGCCCAATGAGCAGTTCTTC. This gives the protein CASSPQPNEQFF.

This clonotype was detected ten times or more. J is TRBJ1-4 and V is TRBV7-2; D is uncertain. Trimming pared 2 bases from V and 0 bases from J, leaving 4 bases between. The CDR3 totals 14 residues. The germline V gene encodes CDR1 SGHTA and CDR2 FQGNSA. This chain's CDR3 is CASSLLATNEKLFF. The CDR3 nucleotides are TGTGCCAGCAGCTTACTTGCAACTAATGAAAAACTGTTTTTT.

The CDR3 sequence is CASRLPGETDTQYF. The CDR3 DNA reads as TGTGCCAGCAGGCTACCCGGGGAGACAGATACGCAGTATTTT. The rearrangement links TRBV7-9 to TRBJ2-3; weak D call: TRBD2 (5 bases). CDR1 is SEHNR, CDR2 FQNEAQ, per germline (reference sequence). CDR3 size: 14 residues. V was shortened by 6 bases and J by 3 bases, with 13 bases between the two germline ends.

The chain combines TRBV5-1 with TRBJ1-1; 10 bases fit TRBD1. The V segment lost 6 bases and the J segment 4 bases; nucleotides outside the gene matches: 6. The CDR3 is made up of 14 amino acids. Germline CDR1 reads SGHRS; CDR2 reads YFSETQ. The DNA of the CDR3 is TGCGCCAGCAACCCAGGGACAGGGGTCACTGAAGCTTTCTTT. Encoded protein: CASNPGTGVTEAFF.

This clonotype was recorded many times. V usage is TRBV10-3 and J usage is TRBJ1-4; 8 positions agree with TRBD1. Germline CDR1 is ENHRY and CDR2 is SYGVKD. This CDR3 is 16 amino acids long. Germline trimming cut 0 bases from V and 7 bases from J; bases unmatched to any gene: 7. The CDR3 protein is CAISESPWTGLEKLFF. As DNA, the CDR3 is TGTGCCATCAGTGAGTCCCCTTGGACAGGGCTTGAAAAACTGTTTTTT.

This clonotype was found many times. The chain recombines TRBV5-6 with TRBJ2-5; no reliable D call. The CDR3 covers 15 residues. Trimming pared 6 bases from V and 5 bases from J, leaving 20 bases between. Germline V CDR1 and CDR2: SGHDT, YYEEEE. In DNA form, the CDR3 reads TGTGCCAGCAACTTTGGGATAGGGTTTTTGGAGACCCAGTACTTC. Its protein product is CASNFGIGFLETQYF.

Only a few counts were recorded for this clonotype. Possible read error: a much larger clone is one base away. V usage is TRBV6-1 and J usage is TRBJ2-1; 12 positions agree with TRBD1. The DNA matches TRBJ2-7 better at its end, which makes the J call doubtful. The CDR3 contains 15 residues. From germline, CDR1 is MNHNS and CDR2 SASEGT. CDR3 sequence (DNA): TGTGCCAGCGTAGGGACAGGGGGCGGATACAATGAGCAGTACTTC. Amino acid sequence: CASVGTGGGYNEQYF.

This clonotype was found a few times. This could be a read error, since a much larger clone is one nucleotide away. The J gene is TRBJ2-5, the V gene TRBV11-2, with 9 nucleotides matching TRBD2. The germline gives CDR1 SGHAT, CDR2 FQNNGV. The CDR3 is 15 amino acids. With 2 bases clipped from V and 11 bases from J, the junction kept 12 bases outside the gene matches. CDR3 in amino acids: CASSLRPSGEDEQYF. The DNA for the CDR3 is TGTGCCAGCAGCTTACGGCCTAGCGGGGAAGATGAGCAGTACTTC.

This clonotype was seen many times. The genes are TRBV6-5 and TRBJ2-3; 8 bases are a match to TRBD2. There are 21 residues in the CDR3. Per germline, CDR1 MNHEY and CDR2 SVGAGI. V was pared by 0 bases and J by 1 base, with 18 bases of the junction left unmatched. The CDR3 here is CASSYSTSSRRQTSGTDTQYF. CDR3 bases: TGTGCCAGCAGTTACTCGACATCAAGCCGGCGGCAGACTAGCGGCACAGATACGCAGTATTTT.

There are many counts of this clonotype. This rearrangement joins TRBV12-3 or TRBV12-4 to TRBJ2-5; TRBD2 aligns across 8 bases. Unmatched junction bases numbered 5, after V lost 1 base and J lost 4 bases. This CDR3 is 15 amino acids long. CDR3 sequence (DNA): TGTGCCAGCAGTTTAGGAGCGGGGGAGGGAGAGACCCAGTACTTC. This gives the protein CASSLGAGEGETQYF.

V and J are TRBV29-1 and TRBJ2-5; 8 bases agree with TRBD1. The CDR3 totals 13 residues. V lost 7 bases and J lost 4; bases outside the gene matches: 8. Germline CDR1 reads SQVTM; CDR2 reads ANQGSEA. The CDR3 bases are TGCAGCGGGCAGGGGGCTTTCGGAGAGACCCAGTACTTC. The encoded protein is CSGQGAFGETQYF.

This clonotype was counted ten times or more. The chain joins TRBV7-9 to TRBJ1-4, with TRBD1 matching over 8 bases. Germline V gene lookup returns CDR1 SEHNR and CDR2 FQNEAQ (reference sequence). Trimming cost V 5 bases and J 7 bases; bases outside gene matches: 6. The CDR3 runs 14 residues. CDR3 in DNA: TGTGCCAGCAGCCTAGACAGGGGAGGTGAAAAACTGTTTTTT. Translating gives CASSLDRGGEKLFF.